The 14 T cell receptor beta chains given below trace back to one sample, sequenced in a study of shared clonotypes between healthy human individuals. Produced via immunoSEQ multiplex PCR; TCRdb's table is partial and in-frame only. Of 2 million to 2.5 million clones in the sample, 80% to 95% are singletons; the top ten hold about 0.41%. What was sequenced was naive CD4+ T cells from PBMCs. Subset of the sample: CD45RA+ positively selected. The receptors derive from a man in his late teens or twenties in good health. Some clones in this sample may be carry-over from other donors' samples.

J is TRBJ2-3 and V is TRBV9, with D perhaps TRBD2 (5 bases). Between the trimmed V and J ends, which lost 6 bases and 7 bases, there was a span of 18 bases. The germline V gene encodes CDR1 SGDLS and CDR2 YYNGEE. The CDR3 consists of 14 residues. The CDR3 protein is CASNSAPPGNTQYF. The CDR3 nucleotides are TGTGCCAGCAACAGCGCTCCCCCGGGGAATACGCAGTATTTT.

This chain uses TRBV29-1 with TRBJ2-7; no clear D gene. This CDR3 has 13 residues. Per the germline V gene, CDR1 is SQVTM and CDR2 is ANQGSEA. Trimming left V 1 base short and J 0 bases short, with 7 bases between. CDR3 in DNA: TGCAGCGTTGAAGGACGGTTCTCCTACGAGCAGTACTTC. As protein: CSVEGRFSYEQYF.

This sequence joins TRBV28 and TRBJ2-3; 8 nucleotides match TRBD2. J lost 0 bases, V lost 2 bases, and 10 bases had no gene match. Germline CDR1 MDHEN, CDR2 SYDVKM. The CDR3 sequence is 18 residues long. The CDR3 sequence is CASSLRQLAGPSTDTQYF. As DNA, the CDR3 is TGTGCCAGCAGTTTACGTCAGCTAGCGGGTCCTAGCACAGATACGCAGTATTTT.

This chain uses TRBV18 with TRBJ2-7; weak D call: TRBD1 (6 bases). Trimming removed 3 bases at V and 2 bases at J, with 14 bases between. The germline V gene encodes CDR1 KGHSH and CDR2 LQKENI. The CDR3 covers 15 residues. The CDR3 protein is CASSPGQPRAYEQYF. CDR3 in DNA: TGTGCCAGCTCACCCGGACAGCCGAGGGCCTACGAGCAGTACTTC.

The chain joins TRBV9 to TRBJ2-7; no firm D call. The V end lost 0 bases, the J end lost 1 base, and 8 bases lay between the germline ends. The CDR3 runs to 14 residues. Germline assignment: CDR1 SGDLS and CDR2 YYNGEE. CDR3 DNA: TGTGCCAGCAGCGTAGAGTTGGGTTCCTACGAGCAGTACTTC. Its translation is CASSVELGSYEQYF.

This chain joins TRBV18 and TRBJ2-1; D is undetermined. V lost 3 bases to trimming and J lost 4 bases, with 10 bases between them. Germline CDR1 and CDR2: KGHSH and LQKENI. The CDR3 contains 14 residues. CDR3 residues: CASSPDGQYNEQFF. Written as DNA, the CDR3 is TGTGCCAGCTCACCGGACGGGCAATACAATGAGCAGTTCTTC.

As regards this clone: Different DNA sequences within this sample yield the same CDR3. The chain joins TRBV28 to TRBJ2-3, with TRBD2 matching over 7 bases. Germline assignment: CDR1 MDHEN and CDR2 SYDVKM. The CDR3 runs to 14 residues. V was pared by 3 bases and J by 0 bases, with 0 bases of the junction left unmatched. CDR3 amino acids: CASSFGGSTDTQYF. As DNA, the CDR3 is TGTGCCAGCAGTTTCGGGGGGAGCACAGATACGCAGTATTTT.

This chain connects TRBV30 to TRBJ1-3, with 7 bases that match TRBD1. Germline V lookup: CDR1 GTSNPN, CDR2 SVGIG (reference sequence). Trimming removed 0 bases from V and 9 bases from J; junction bases left unmatched: 11. The CDR3 runs 15 residues. CDR3 sequence reads: CAWSVRGTVRGTIYF. DNA for the CDR3: TGTGCCTGGAGTGTACGTGGGACAGTTCGGGGCACCATATATTTT.

V is TRBV30 and J is TRBJ2-7, with TRBD1 matching 8 bases. V was clipped by 1 base and J by 3 bases; unmatched bases: 5. This CDR3 comprises 14 residues. Germline CDR1 is GTSNPN and CDR2 is SVGIG (reference sequence). The CDR3 DNA reads as TGTGCCTGGAGTGGGACCGGGACAGGCTACGAGCAGTACTTC. This encodes CAWSGTGTGYEQYF.

This chain uses TRBV7-3 with TRBJ2-3; D could derive from TRBD1 or TRBD2 (5 bases each). The V end lost 5 bases, the J end lost 4 bases, and 7 bases lay between the germline ends. Germline V gene sequence: CDR1 SGHTA, CDR2 FQGTGA. The CDR3 consists of 12 residues. The CDR3 loop reads CASSVGADTQYF. The CDR3 DNA follows: TGTGCCAGCAGCGTGGGGGCAGATACGCAGTATTTT.

There are a few counts of this clone. The rearrangement joins TRBV30 to TRBJ1-2; D gene ambiguous. Trimming took off 1 base at V and 4 bases at J, with 13 bases between the two ends. Germline V CDR1 and CDR2: GTSNPN, SVGIG (reference sequence). This CDR3 has 14 residues. The CDR3 DNA is TGTGCCTGGAGTGGGGCGGGGAGGACCTATGGCTACACCTTC. It yields the protein CAWSGAGRTYGYTF.

The chain carries TRBV28 and TRBJ1-2; 7 nucleotides match TRBD1. The J segment lost 7 bases and the V segment lost 6 bases, leaving 14 bases of the junction unmatched. CDR3 length: 15 amino acids. The germline CDR1 and CDR2 sequences are MDHEN and SYDVKM. In DNA form, the CDR3 reads TGTGCCAGCAGCCCCGGACAGGAAAAGAGGTTTGGCTACACCTTC. Residues: CASSPGQEKRFGYTF.

The chain joins TRBV4-1 to TRBJ1-3, with 7 bases lining up with TRBD1. Germline V gene lookup returns CDR1 MGHRA and CDR2 YSYEKL. V shed 3 bases, J shed 0 bases, and the junction held 11 bases outside the gene matches. The CDR3 contains 18 residues. The CDR3 DNA reads as TGCGCCAGCAGCCAGGAGACAGGGCGCCGGAGCTCTGGAAACACCATATATTTT. Its protein is CASSQETGRRSSGNTIYF.

This sequence joins TRBV6-5 and TRBJ1-1; weak D call: TRBD1 (5 bases). V shed 2 bases and J shed 4 bases, with 14 bases lying between them. The germline CDR1 and CDR2 sequences are MNHEY and SVGAGI. This CDR3 has 15 residues. The CDR3 reads CASSYQGLVSTEAFF. The CDR3 nucleotides are TGTGCCAGCAGTTACCAGGGTTTGGTGAGCACTGAAGCTTTCTTT.